This TCR beta chain was found in a study of T cells in Graves' hyperthyroidism and ophthalmopathy. Regarding the study as a whole: Also found in blood were most expanded thyroid clonotypes above 0.001.

The CDR3 sequence is 15 residues long. Germline V lookup: CDR1 LNHDA, CDR2 SQIVND (reference sequence). Trimming shortened V by 9 bases and J by 5 bases, and 22 bases separated the two germline ends. This clonotype was counted a few times. Its antigen is not identified. TCR beta CDR3 sequences were amplified from RNA transcripts. HTBI primers were employed in a first-round RT-PCR of the TCR CDR3. TCRdb fed the multiplex PCR reads into MiXCR, producing one record per CDR3 protein. The table has under 650,000 distinct CDR3 sequences, roughly 17% seen once. The sequenced material came from blood. J is TRBJ2-5 and V is TRBV19; D possibly corresponds to TRBD2 (5 bases). The clonotype originates from a woman in her 30s with Graves' hyperthyroidism. This CDR3 is CASKDTSPTRETQYF. The CDR3 DNA follows: TGTGCCAGCAAAGACACTAGTCCCACTCGGGAGACCCAGTACTTC.